Shown below are 2 T cell receptor beta chains from a single sample sequenced in a study of T cells in Graves' hyperthyroidism and ophthalmopathy. The source material, RNA transcripts, was used to amplify TCR beta CDR3 regions. The study used the HTBI primer set for a first-round RT-PCR of the TCR CDR3. MiXCR, run by TCRdb on the multiplex PCR reads, gives a single entry per CDR3 protein. The table records around 400,000 distinct CDR3 sequences, 15% to 18% of them present only once. Material: blood. The receptors shown here come from a woman younger than 35 with Graves' hyperthyroidism that later progressed to Graves' ophthalmopathy.

This clonotype was recorded at least ten times. CDR3 coding DNA: TGTGCCAGCAGTTACCTACTAGCGGGAGGCCCAGATACGCAGTATTTT. It encodes CASSYLLAGGPDTQYF. The V call is TRBV27, the J call TRBJ2-3; 12 bases match TRBD2. This CDR3 is built from 16 residues. Germline V gene sequence: CDR1 MNHEY, CDR2 SMNVEV (reference sequence). Losses at the gene ends were 4 bases for V and 4 bases for J; bases not matched to a gene: 6.

V and J are TRBV5-1 and TRBJ2-5, with D perhaps given as TRBD1 or TRBD2 (5 bases each). Deletions cut 4 bases from V and 9 bases from J, with 10 bases between. CDR1 and CDR2 from the germline V gene are SGHRS and YFSETQ. CDR3 length: 11 amino acids. This CDR3 reads CASSGLGAQYF. The CDR3 DNA follows: TGCGCCAGCAGCGGGTTGGGGGCCCAGTACTTC.